This T cell receptor beta chain comes out of a study of CD8+ T cells in alopecia areata. For the study at large: Treatment ran 6 to 18 months, with 6 months of follow-up afterward.

Study conclusions and caveats: Tofacitinib produced a significant decrease in scalp clonality and in expanded CD8+ clones among the top 100. Amid tofacitinib therapy, many expanded lesional clones stayed present in scalp and blood.

TCR sequencing used cDNA made by reverse transcription of extracted RNA. Method: immunoSEQ multiplex PCR; TCRdb's copy keeps in-frame clones and lacks some. The table shows some 170,000 clones, with 58% occurring only once. Trimming removed 4 bases from V and 10 bases from J, with 14 bases in between. The CDR3 consists of 12 residues. The germline V gene encodes CDR1 SGHDT and CDR2 YYEEEE. Treatment of the sample: oral pan-JAK inhibitor, 5-10 mg twice daily. Researchers took lesional scalp punch biopsies and peripheral blood from people who were alopecia areata patients. This clone was found a few times. What it binds is unknown.

Sequencing used CD4+ T cells sorted from blood, obtained between weeks 55 and 65, from a patient treated with tofacitinib. This TCR was recovered from a human donor with alopecia areata. The V call is TRBV5-6, the J call TRBJ1-2; D not resolved. CDR3 bases: TGTGCCAGCAGCCTGGTCGGGAGCGACTACACCTTC. Its protein product is CASSLVGSDYTF.